The source of this T cell receptor (beta chain) is a study of CD8+CD57+ T cells in acquired aplastic anemia. The TCR beta profiling, which covered VDJ combination and CDR3 sequence, was carried out using genomic DNA as the template. TCRdb re-analysed the reads in MiXCR, keeping a single row per CDR3 protein. The sample consists of 400,000 to 450,000 distinct CDR3 sequences, 65% to 75% of them appearing once. The CDR3 is 14 amino acids. V lost 7 bases, J lost 0 bases, and 13 bases lay in between. Per germline, CDR1 SGHRS and CDR2 YFSETQ. Ten or more counts support this clonotype. This chain links TRBV5-1 with TRBJ1-1; tentatively, D is TRBD1 (5 bases). The receptor was derived from a human donor in good health, serving as a control. Source material: sorted CD4+, CD8+, or CD8+CD57+ T cells (not recorded which) from PBMCs. The CDR3 DNA reads as TGCGCCAGCGCTGGGACCTCCATGAACACTGAAGCTTTCTTT. The encoded protein is CASAGTSMNTEAFF.